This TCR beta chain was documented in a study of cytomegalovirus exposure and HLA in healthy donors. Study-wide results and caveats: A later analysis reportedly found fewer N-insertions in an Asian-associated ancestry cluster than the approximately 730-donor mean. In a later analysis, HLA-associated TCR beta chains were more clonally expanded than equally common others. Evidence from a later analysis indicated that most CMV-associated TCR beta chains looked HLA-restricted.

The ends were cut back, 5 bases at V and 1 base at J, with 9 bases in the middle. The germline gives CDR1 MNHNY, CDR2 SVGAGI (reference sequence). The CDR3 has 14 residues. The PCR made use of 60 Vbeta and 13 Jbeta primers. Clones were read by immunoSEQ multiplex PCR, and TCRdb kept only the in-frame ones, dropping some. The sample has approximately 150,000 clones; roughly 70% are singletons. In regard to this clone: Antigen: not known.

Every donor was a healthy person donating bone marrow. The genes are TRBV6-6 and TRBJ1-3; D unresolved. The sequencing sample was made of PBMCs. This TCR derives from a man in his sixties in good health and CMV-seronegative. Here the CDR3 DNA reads TGTGCCAGCAGTCCCGGGGAATCTGGAAACACCATATATTTT. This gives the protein CASSPGESGNTIYF.